What follows describes a single TCR beta chain. Antigen: not known. These data come from a study of cytomegalovirus exposure and HLA in healthy donors. 60 Vbeta and 13 Jbeta primers were used in PCR. The repertoire was sequenced with immunoSEQ multiplex PCR; TCRdb's copy has only in-frame clones and lacks some. The sample lists roughly 150,000 clones, about 80% seen once, with under 15% in the top ten. Whole-study findings and limits: Later on, an analysis tied 15,000 to 20,000 TCR beta sequences to HLA alleles at 0.05 false discovery rate. A prior analysis recorded that most TCR beta V segments were productive about 87% or about 30% of the time.

The clonotype comes from a woman between 40 and 50 years old in good health and CMV-seronegative. The source material was PBMCs.

CDR3 nucleotide sequence: TGTGCCAGCAGCCGGCACCTTAACAGGGGGCCTGTCTATGGCTACACCTTC. It specifies CASSRHLNRGPVYGYTF. This chain links TRBV28 with TRBJ1-2; 9 bases are a match to TRBD1. The CDR3 extends over 17 amino acids. V was pared by 6 bases and J by 4 bases, with 15 bases of the junction left unmatched. Germline CDR1 is MDHEN and CDR2 is SYDVKM.